This is a list of T cell receptor beta chains from one sample in a study of early T cells in non-severe SARS-CoV-2 infection. MiXCR, applied by TCRdb to the 5' RACE reads, yields one record per CDR3 protein. This sample has about 28,000 distinct CDR3 sequences, with under 6% found just once. The sequencing input was whole blood. These receptors were taken from an adult who was a healthcare worker with PCR-confirmed SARS-CoV-2 infection or an uninfected control (not recorded which). CDR3s include the opening cysteine and the closing phenylalanine or tryptophan. The order of the fields is V gene, CDR3 protein.

V: TRBV5-1
CDR3: CASSLGGTGDYEQYF

V: TRBV5-1
CDR3: CASSSGLAGGELFF

V: TRBV19
CDR3: CASSAAGAQGQPQHF

V: TRBV29-1
CDR3: CSVEPTGRETQYF

V: TRBV27
CDR3: CASSLLDGETDTQYF

V: TRBV6-2/TRBV6-3
CDR3: CASSFPAPDRANYNEQFF

V: TRBV5-1
CDR3: CASTLAWSTDTQYF

V: TRBV7-2
CDR3: CASSLMSGELFF

V: TRBV3-1
CDR3: CASSLNTEAFF

V: TRBV2
CDR3: CASSEAPEGDTQYF

V: TRBV15
CDR3: CATSRDLAETQYF